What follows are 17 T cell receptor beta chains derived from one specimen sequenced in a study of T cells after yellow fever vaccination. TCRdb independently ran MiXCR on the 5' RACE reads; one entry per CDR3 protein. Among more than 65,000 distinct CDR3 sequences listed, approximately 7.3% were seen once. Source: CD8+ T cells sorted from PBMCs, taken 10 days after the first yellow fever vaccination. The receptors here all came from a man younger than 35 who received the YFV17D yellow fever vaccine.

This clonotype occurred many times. The CDR3 here is CASSPREPDTQYF. The CDR3 bases are TGTGCCAGCAGCCCTCGGGAGCCAGATACGCAGTATTTT. The gene calls are TRBV3-1 and TRBJ2-3; a possible D gene is TRBD2 (6 bases). Germline-derived CDR1 and CDR2 are LGHDT and YNNKEL (reference sequence). Trimming stripped 4 bases from V and 4 bases from J, with 9 bases between. This CDR3 is built from 13 residues.

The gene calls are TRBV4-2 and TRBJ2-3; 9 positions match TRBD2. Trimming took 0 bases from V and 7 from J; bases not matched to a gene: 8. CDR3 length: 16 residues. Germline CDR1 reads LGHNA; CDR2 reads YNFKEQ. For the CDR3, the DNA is TGTGCCAGCAGCCAAGATTTTGGCGGGGGGGACTATACGCAGTATTTT. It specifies CASSQDFGGGDYTQYF.

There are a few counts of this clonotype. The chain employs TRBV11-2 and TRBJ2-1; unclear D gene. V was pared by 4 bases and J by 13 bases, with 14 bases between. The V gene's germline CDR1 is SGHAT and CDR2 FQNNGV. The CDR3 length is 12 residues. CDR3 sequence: CASSSSLSPQFF. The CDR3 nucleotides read TGTGCCAGCAGCTCCAGCTTATCCCCCCAGTTCTTC.

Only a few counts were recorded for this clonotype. The CDR3 loop reads CASSQTPGPSYEQYF. The CDR3 bases are TGCGCCAGCAGCCAGACCCCGGGACCTTCCTACGAGCAGTACTTC. The chain couples TRBV4-3 to TRBJ2-7; the D gene could be TRBD1 or TRBD2 (5 bases each). CDR1 and CDR2 (germline): LGHNA, YSLEER. The CDR3 is 15 residues long. Trimming took 3 bases from V and 1 from J, leaving 13 bases between them.

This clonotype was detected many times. As DNA, the CDR3 is TGTGCCAGCAGCTTGGGGAGCGGGACAAACACCGGGGAGCTGTTTTTT. The encoded protein is CASSLGSGTNTGELFF. The chain recombines TRBV7-8 with TRBJ2-2, with D possibly matching TRBD2 (7 bases). The germline V gene has CDR1 SGHVS and CDR2 FQNEAQ. This CDR3 spans 16 amino acids. Trimming stripped 3 bases from V and 2 bases from J, with 13 bases between.

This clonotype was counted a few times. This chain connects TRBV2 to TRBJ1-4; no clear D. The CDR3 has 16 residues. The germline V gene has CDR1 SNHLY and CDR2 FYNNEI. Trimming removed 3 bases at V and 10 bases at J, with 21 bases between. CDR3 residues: CASSDVSIKVLGKLFF. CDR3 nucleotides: TGTGCCAGCAGTGATGTCTCCATTAAGGTTCTGGGAAAACTGTTTTTT.

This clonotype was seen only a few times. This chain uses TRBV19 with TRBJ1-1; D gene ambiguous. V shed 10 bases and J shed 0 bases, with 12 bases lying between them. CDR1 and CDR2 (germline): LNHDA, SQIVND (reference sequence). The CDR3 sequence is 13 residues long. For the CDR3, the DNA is TGTGCCACAAAGCGGGCAATGAACACTGAAGCTTTCTTT. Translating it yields CATKRAMNTEAFF.

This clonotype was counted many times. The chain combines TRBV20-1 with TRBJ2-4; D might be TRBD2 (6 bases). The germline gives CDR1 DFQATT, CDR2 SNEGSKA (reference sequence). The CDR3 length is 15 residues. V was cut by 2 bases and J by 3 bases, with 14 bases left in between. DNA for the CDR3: TGCAGTGCTAGAATCGGCGGGGAAGACAAAAACATTCAGTACTTC. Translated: CSARIGGEDKNIQYF.

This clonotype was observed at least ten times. DNA of the CDR3: TGTGCCAGCAGCCCACTTCCGGGACAGCTCTATGGCTACACCTTC. Its protein is CASSPLPGQLYGYTF. V and J are TRBV7-6 and TRBJ1-2, with 7 bases identical to TRBD1. The CDR3 length is 15 residues. Germline CDR1 SGHVS, CDR2 FNYEAQ. Trimming took 5 bases from V and 4 from J; bases not matched to a gene: 10.

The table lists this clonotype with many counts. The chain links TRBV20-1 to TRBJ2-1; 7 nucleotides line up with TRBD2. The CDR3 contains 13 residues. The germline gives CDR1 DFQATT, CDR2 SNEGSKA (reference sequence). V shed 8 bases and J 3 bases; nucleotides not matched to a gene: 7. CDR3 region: CSSWGGDYNEQFF. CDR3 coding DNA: TGCAGTTCCTGGGGGGGGGACTACAATGAGCAGTTCTTC.

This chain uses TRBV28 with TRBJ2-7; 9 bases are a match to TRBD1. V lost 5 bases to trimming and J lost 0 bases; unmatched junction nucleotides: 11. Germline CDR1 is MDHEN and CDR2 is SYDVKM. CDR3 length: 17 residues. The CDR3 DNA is TGTGCCAGCAGTCCTCGACCCGGGACAGGGAGCTCCTACGAGCAGTACGTC. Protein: CASSPRPGTGSSYEQYV.

In DNA form, the CDR3 reads TGCGCCAGCAGCCAAGGGCCAGGGGGGACTGAAGCTTTCTTT. Its protein product is CASSQGPGGTEAFF. The chain couples TRBV4-1 to TRBJ1-1; 7 positions match TRBD1. The CDR3 is 14 residues long. Germline V gene data show CDR1 as MGHRA and CDR2 as YSYEKL. Losses at the gene ends were 1 base for V and 5 bases for J; bases not matched to a gene: 4.

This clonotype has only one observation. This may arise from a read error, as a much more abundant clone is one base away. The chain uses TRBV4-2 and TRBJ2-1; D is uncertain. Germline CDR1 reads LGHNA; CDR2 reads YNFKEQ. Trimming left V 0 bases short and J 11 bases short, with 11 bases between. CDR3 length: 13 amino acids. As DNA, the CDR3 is TGTGCCAGCAGCCAAGACTCGAGCGATAAGCAGTTCTTC. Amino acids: CASSQDSSDKQFF.

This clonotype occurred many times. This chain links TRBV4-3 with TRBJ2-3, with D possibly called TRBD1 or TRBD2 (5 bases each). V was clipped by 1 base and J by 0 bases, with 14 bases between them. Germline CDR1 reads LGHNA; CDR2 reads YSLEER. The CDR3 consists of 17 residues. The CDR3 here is CASSQGPGQKSTDTQYF. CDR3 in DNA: TGCGCCAGCAGCCAAGGGCCGGGGCAGAAGAGCACAGATACGCAGTATTTT.

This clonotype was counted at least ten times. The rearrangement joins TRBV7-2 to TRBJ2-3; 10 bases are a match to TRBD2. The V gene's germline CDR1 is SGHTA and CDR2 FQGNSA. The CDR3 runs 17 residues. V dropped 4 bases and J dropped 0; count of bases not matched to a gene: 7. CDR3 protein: CASSSPTSGPSTDTQYF. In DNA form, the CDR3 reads TGTGCCAGCAGCTCGCCGACTAGCGGGCCTAGCACAGATACGCAGTATTTT.

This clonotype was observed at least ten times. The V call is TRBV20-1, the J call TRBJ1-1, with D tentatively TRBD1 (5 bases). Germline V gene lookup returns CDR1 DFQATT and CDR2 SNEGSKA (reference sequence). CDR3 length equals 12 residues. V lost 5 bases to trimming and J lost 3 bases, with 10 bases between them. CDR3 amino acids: CSAVQGDTEAFF. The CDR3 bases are TGCAGTGCTGTTCAGGGCGACACTGAAGCTTTCTTT.

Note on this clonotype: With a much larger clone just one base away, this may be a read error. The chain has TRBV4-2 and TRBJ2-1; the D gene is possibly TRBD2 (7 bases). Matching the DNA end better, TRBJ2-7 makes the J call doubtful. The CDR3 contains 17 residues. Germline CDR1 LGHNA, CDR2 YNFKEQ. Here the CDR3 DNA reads TGTGCCAGCAGCATCCTACCCCGGGGGGCCGGAGGTAATGAGCAGTACTTC. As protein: CASSILPRGAGGNEQYF.